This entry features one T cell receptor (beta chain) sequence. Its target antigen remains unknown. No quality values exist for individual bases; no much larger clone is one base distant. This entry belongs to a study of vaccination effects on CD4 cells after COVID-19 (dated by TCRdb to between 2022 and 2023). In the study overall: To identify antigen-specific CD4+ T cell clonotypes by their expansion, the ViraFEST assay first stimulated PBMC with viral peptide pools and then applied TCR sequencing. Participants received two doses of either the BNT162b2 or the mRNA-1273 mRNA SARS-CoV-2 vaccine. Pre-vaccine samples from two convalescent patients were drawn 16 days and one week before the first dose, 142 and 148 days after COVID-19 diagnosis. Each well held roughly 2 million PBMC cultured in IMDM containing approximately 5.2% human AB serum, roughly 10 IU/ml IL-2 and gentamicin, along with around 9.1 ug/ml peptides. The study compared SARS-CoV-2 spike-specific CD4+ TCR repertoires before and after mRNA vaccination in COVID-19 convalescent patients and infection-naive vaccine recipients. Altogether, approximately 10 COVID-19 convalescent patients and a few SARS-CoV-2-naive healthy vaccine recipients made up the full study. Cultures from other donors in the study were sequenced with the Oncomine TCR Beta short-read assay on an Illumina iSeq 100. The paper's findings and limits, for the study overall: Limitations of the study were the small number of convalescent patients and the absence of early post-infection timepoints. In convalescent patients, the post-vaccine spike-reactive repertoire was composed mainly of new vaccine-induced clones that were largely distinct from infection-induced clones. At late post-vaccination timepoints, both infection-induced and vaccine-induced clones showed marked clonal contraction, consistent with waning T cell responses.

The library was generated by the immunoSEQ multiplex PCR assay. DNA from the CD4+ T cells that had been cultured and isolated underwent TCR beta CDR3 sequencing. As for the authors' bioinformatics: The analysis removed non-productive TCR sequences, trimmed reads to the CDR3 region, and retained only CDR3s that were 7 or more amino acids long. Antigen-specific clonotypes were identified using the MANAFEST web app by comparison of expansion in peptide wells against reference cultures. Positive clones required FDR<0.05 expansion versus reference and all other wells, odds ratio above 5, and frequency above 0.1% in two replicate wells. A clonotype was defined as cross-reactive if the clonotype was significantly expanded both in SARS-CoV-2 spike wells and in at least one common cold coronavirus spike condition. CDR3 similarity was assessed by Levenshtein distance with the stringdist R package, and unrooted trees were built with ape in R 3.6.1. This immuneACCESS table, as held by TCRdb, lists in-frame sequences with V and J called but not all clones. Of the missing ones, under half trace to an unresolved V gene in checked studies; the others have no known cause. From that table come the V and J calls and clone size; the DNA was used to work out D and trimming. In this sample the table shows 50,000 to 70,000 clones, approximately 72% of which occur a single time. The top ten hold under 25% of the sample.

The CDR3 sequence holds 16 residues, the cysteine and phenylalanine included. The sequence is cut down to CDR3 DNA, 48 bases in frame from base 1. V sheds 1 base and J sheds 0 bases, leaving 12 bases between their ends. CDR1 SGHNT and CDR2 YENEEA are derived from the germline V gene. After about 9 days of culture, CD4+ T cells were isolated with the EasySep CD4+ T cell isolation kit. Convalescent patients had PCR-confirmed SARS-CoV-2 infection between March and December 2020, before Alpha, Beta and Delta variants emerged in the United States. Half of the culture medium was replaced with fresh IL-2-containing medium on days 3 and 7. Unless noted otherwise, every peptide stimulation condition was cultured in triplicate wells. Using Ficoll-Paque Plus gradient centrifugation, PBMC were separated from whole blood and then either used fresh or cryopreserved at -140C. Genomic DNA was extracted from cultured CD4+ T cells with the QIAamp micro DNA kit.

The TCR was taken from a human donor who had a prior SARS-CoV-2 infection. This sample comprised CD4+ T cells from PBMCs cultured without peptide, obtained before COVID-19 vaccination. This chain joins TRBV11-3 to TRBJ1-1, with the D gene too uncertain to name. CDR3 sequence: CASSLGVGPLNTEAFF. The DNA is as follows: TGTGCCAGCAGCTTAGGGGTAGGTCCGCTGAACACTGAAGCTTTCTTT.